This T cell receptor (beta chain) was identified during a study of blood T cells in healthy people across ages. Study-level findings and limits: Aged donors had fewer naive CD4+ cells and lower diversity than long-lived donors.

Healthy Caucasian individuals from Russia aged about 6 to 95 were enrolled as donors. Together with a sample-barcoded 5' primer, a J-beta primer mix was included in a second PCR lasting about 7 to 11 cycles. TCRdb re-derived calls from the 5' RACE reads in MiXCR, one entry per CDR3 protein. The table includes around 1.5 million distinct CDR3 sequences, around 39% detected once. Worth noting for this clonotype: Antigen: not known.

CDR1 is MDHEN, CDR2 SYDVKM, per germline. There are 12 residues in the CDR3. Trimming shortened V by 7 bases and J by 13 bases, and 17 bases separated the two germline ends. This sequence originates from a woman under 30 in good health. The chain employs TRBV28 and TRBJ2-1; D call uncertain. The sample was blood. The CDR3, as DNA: TGTGCCAGCAAGGGTAGCCCCCAGACCCAGTTCTTC. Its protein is CASKGSPQTQFF.